Listed below are T cell receptor beta chains from one sample, sequenced in a study of beta chain features in type 1 diabetes. Clones were read by immunoSEQ multiplex PCR, and TCRdb kept only the in-frame ones, dropping some. The sample shows under 400,000 clones, around an eighth of them seen only once. The material sequenced was naive CD4+ T cells from blood. The receptors were gathered from a woman under 30 with type 1 diabetes. CDR3s include the opening cysteine and the closing phenylalanine or tryptophan. Fields, in order: J gene, D gene, V gene, clone size, CDR3 DNA, CDR3 protein. D genes are given only for firm matches. Size is omitted from some rows. Given values are once, few, many or a class for expanded clones.

j_call: TRBJ1-6
d_call: TRBD1
v_call: TRBV18
clone_size: few
cdr3_nt: TGTGCCAGCTCACGAGGGACAGCCTATAATTCACCCCTCCACTTT
cdr3_aa: CASSRGTAYNSPLHF

j_call: TRBJ2-1
d_call: NA
v_call: TRBV19
clone_size: few
cdr3_nt: TGTGCCAGTAGGGACTTAGCAGCCCGTGGTGAGCAGTTCTTC
cdr3_aa: CASRDLAARGEQFF

j_call: TRBJ2-6
d_call: NA
v_call: TRBV9
clone_size: few
cdr3_nt: TGTGCCAGCAGCGTAGGGGCATTTGGGGCCAACGTCCTGACTTTC
cdr3_aa: CASSVGAFGANVLTF

j_call: TRBJ2-7
d_call: TRBD2
v_call: TRBV5-4
clone_size: NA
cdr3_nt: TGTGCCAGCAGCTTAGACGGGACTAGCGGCCACTACGAGCAGTACTTC
cdr3_aa: CASSLDGTSGHYEQYF

j_call: TRBJ2-1
d_call: TRBD2
v_call: TRBV5-1
clone_size: NA
cdr3_nt: TGCGCCAGCAGCTTGGATTCTAGACCCGGCGGGGGGCAGTTCTTC
cdr3_aa: CASSLDSRPGGGQFF

j_call: TRBJ2-1
d_call: TRBD2
v_call: TRBV18
clone_size: NA
cdr3_nt: TGTGCCAGCTCACCACCATCTAGCGGGGGGGGTGAGCAGTTCTTC
cdr3_aa: CASSPPSSGGGEQFF

j_call: TRBJ2-7
d_call: TRBD2
v_call: TRBV25-1
clone_size: NA
cdr3_nt: TGTGCCAGCAGTGAAAGTAGCGGGAGGAGCGAGCAGTACTTC
cdr3_aa: CASSESSGRSEQYF

j_call: TRBJ2-3
d_call: NA
v_call: TRBV9
clone_size: few
cdr3_nt: TGTGCCAGCAGCGTAGAGGGGAACTACTTCACAGATACGCAGTATTTT
cdr3_aa: CASSVEGNYFTDTQYF

j_call: TRBJ1-2
d_call: NA
v_call: TRBV14
clone_size: few
cdr3_nt: TGTGCCAGCAGTGACCGGGGGAGAGGCTACACCTTC
cdr3_aa: CASSDRGRGYTF

j_call: TRBJ1-5
d_call: TRBD1
v_call: TRBV6-5
clone_size: NA
cdr3_nt: TGTGCCAGCAACGACAGGGCGGGTCAGCCCCAGCATTTT
cdr3_aa: CASNDRAGQPQHF

j_call: TRBJ2-7
d_call: TRBD1
v_call: TRBV9
clone_size: NA
cdr3_nt: TGTGCCAGCAGCGTAAGGGACAGCCTCGAGCAGTACTTC
cdr3_aa: CASSVRDSLEQYF

j_call: TRBJ2-5
d_call: TRBD2
v_call: TRBV9
clone_size: NA
cdr3_nt: TGTGCCAGCAGCGTAGGGCTAGCGGGAATAGAGACCCAGTACTTC
cdr3_aa: CASSVGLAGIETQYF

j_call: TRBJ1-5
d_call: NA
v_call: TRBV27
clone_size: NA
cdr3_nt: TGTGCCAGCAGGTCGTATAGCAATCAGCCCCAGCATTTT
cdr3_aa: CASRSYSNQPQHF

j_call: TRBJ2-7
d_call: NA
v_call: TRBV29-1
clone_size: few
cdr3_nt: TGCAGCGTTGGGGGACTTTTCTCTCTGGCGTCCTACGAGCAGTACTTC
cdr3_aa: CSVGGLFSLASYEQYF

j_call: TRBJ2-3
d_call: TRBD2
v_call: TRBV6-5
clone_size: NA
cdr3_nt: TGTGCCAGCAGTCCCCCTGGGAGGGGTACGCAGTATTTT
cdr3_aa: CASSPPGRGTQYF

j_call: TRBJ2-7
d_call: TRBD1
v_call: TRBV4-3
clone_size: NA
cdr3_nt: TGCGCCAGCAGCCAGGGGGGACAGGGTAAAATCGAGCAGTACTTC
cdr3_aa: CASSQGGQGKIEQYF

j_call: TRBJ2-7
d_call: TRBD1
v_call: TRBV6-5
clone_size: few
cdr3_nt: TGTGCCAGCAGTGGGACAGGGCAGAACGAGCAGTACTTC
cdr3_aa: CASSGTGQNEQYF

j_call: TRBJ2-1
d_call: NA
v_call: TRBV18
clone_size: NA
cdr3_nt: TGTGCCAGCTCATTCGACCGCCAAACGGGCAATGAGCAGTTCTTC
cdr3_aa: CASSFDRQTGNEQFF

j_call: TRBJ2-5
d_call: NA
v_call: TRBV7-2
clone_size: NA
cdr3_nt: TGTGCCACACTCCGGGACACTCAAGAGACCCAGTACTTC
cdr3_aa: CATLRDTQETQYF

j_call: TRBJ2-3
d_call: TRBD1
v_call: TRBV7-9
clone_size: NA
cdr3_nt: TGTGCCAGCACCCGGGACAGGAACACAGATACGCAGTATTTT
cdr3_aa: CASTRDRNTDTQYF

j_call: TRBJ1-2
d_call: NA
v_call: TRBV4-3
clone_size: NA
cdr3_nt: TGCGCCAGCAGCCAAGATCTCCAGGGTTTGAAGGTCTATGGCTACACCTTC
cdr3_aa: CASSQDLQGLKVYGYTF

j_call: TRBJ1-5
d_call: NA
v_call: TRBV7-9
clone_size: NA
cdr3_nt: TGTGCCAGCAGCTTAGCAGGGGGCAATCAGCCCCAGCATTTT
cdr3_aa: CASSLAGGNQPQHF

j_call: TRBJ2-1
d_call: TRBD2
v_call: TRBV11-3
clone_size: few
cdr3_nt: TGTGCCAGCAGCTTTACTAGCGGCCACAATGAGCAGTTCTTC
cdr3_aa: CASSFTSGHNEQFF

j_call: TRBJ2-1
d_call: TRBD2
v_call: TRBV9
clone_size: few
cdr3_nt: TGTGCCAGCAGCGCGGGACTAGCGGGGGGAAGCTCCTACAATGAGCAGTTCTTC
cdr3_aa: CASSAGLAGGSSYNEQFF

j_call: TRBJ1-6
d_call: NA
v_call: TRBV5-4
clone_size: NA
cdr3_nt: TGTGCCAGCAGCTCGGCGGGTGTTCGGCCTAATTCACCCCTCCACTTT
cdr3_aa: CASSSAGVRPNSPLHF

j_call: TRBJ2-2
d_call: TRBD2
v_call: TRBV29-1
clone_size: NA
cdr3_nt: TGCAGCGCCGGGACTAGCGCCACCGGGGAGCTGTTTTTT
cdr3_aa: CSAGTSATGELFF

j_call: TRBJ2-3
d_call: NA
v_call: TRBV11-2
clone_size: NA
cdr3_nt: TGTGCCAGCAGCTTATCGCCTAGCGTGAACCGTGCTAGCACAGATACGCAGTATTTT
cdr3_aa: CASSLSPSVNRASTDTQYF

j_call: TRBJ1-1
d_call: NA
v_call: TRBV5-8
clone_size: NA
cdr3_nt: TGTGCCAGCATCCGTTACACTGAAGCTTTCTTT
cdr3_aa: CASIRYTEAFF

j_call: TRBJ2-1
d_call: TRBD1
v_call: TRBV10-3
clone_size: few
cdr3_nt: TGTGCCATCCGTGGACAGGGGGAGATCCTCGCCTACAATGAGCAGTTCTTC
cdr3_aa: CAIRGQGEILAYNEQFF

j_call: TRBJ1-2
d_call: TRBD1
v_call: TRBV19
clone_size: few
cdr3_nt: TGTGCCAGTAGTCAACAGGGGTACGGCTATGGCTACACCTTC
cdr3_aa: CASSQQGYGYGYTF

j_call: TRBJ1-2
d_call: NA
v_call: TRBV4-3
clone_size: NA
cdr3_nt: TGCGCCAGCAGCCAAGACTACCAGGAGGGCTATGGCTACACCTTC
cdr3_aa: CASSQDYQEGYGYTF

j_call: TRBJ2-1
d_call: TRBD2
v_call: TRBV5-1
clone_size: few
cdr3_nt: TGCGCCAGCAGCTTTGCGGGGGGGCATGAGCAGTTCTTC
cdr3_aa: CASSFAGGHEQFF

j_call: TRBJ1-5
d_call: TRBD1
v_call: TRBV18
clone_size: few
cdr3_nt: TGTGCCAGCTCACGTCAGGGGGCAGGGAGCAATCAGCCCCAGCATTTT
cdr3_aa: CASSRQGAGSNQPQHF

j_call: TRBJ2-7
d_call: NA
v_call: TRBV4-3
clone_size: NA
cdr3_nt: TGCGCCAGCAGCCAGGGGTCGGGCGCTCCAGGGGAGCAGTACTTC
cdr3_aa: CASSQGSGAPGEQYF

j_call: TRBJ1-5
d_call: NA
v_call: TRBV6-5
clone_size: few
cdr3_nt: TGTGCCAGCAGTTACTCGCTCCGAGGAAATCAGCCCCAGCATTTT
cdr3_aa: CASSYSLRGNQPQHF

j_call: TRBJ2-3
d_call: TRBD2
v_call: TRBV13
clone_size: NA
cdr3_nt: TGTGCCAGCAGCTTGGCTAGCGGTGGGGATACGCAGTATTTT
cdr3_aa: CASSLASGGDTQYF

j_call: TRBJ2-1
d_call: NA
v_call: TRBV25-1
clone_size: few
cdr3_nt: TGTGCCAGCAGTGTACAGGTGGGGCGTGAGCAGTTCTTC
cdr3_aa: CASSVQVGREQFF

j_call: TRBJ2-2
d_call: TRBD1
v_call: TRBV15
clone_size: few
cdr3_nt: TGTGCCACCTTGAATAGGGACAGGGGGCCCGGGGAGCTGTTTTTT
cdr3_aa: CATLNRDRGPGELFF

j_call: TRBJ2-1
d_call: TRBD2
v_call: TRBV11-2
clone_size: NA
cdr3_nt: TGTGCCAGCAGCTCACTAGCGGGGGGGTACAATGAGCAGTTCTTC
cdr3_aa: CASSSLAGGYNEQFF

j_call: TRBJ2-2
d_call: TRBD1
v_call: TRBV15
clone_size: NA
cdr3_nt: TGTGCCACCACCGGACAGGGGATGGCCGGGGAGCTGTTTTTT
cdr3_aa: CATTGQGMAGELFF

j_call: TRBJ2-1
d_call: NA
v_call: TRBV9
clone_size: NA
cdr3_nt: TGTGCCAGCAGCGTAGGGCTGGGGGCCCTTATAAATGAGCAGTTCTTC
cdr3_aa: CASSVGLGALINEQFF

j_call: TRBJ2-7
d_call: TRBD2
v_call: TRBV5-4
clone_size: few
cdr3_nt: TGTGCCAGCAGCTTGGTCGGACTAGCGGGTAGCTCCTACGAGCAGTACTTC
cdr3_aa: CASSLVGLAGSSYEQYF

j_call: TRBJ2-1
d_call: TRBD1
v_call: TRBV7-2
clone_size: NA
cdr3_nt: TGTGCCAGCAGCGATAAGACAGGGCGCTCCTACAATGAGCAGTTCTTC
cdr3_aa: CASSDKTGRSYNEQFF

j_call: TRBJ2-7
d_call: TRBD2
v_call: TRBV7-9
clone_size: few
cdr3_nt: TGTGCCAGCAGCCCCCCCAAGGCGGGGGGTCCGTACGAGCAGTACTTC
cdr3_aa: CASSPPKAGGPYEQYF

j_call: TRBJ1-1
d_call: TRBD1
v_call: TRBV27
clone_size: NA
cdr3_nt: TGTGCCAGCAGTTTGGGCGGGACAGGGGGGAAAGCTTTCTTT
cdr3_aa: CASSLGGTGGKAFF

j_call: TRBJ2-5
d_call: TRBD2
v_call: TRBV5-1
clone_size: NA
cdr3_nt: TGCGCCAGCACCCACTCTAGCGGGACTCAAGAGACCCAGTACTTC
cdr3_aa: CASTHSSGTQETQYF

j_call: TRBJ2-1
d_call: TRBD2
v_call: TRBV4-3
clone_size: few
cdr3_nt: TGCGCCAGCAGCCAAGATCTGGGGACTAGCGCTGAGCAGTTCTTC
cdr3_aa: CASSQDLGTSAEQFF

j_call: TRBJ2-7
d_call: NA
v_call: TRBV2
clone_size: few
cdr3_nt: TGTGCCAGCAGGGACACATCCTACGAGCAGTACTTC
cdr3_aa: CASRDTSYEQYF

j_call: TRBJ2-7
d_call: TRBD2
v_call: TRBV6-5
clone_size: few
cdr3_nt: TGTGCCAGCAGTTCGAGGACTAGCGACTACTACGAGCAGTACTTC
cdr3_aa: CASSSRTSDYYEQYF

j_call: TRBJ1-1
d_call: TRBD1
v_call: TRBV10-2
clone_size: NA
cdr3_nt: TGCGCCAGCAGAGCATCGGGACAGGGGAACACTGAAGCTTTCTTT
cdr3_aa: CASRASGQGNTEAFF

j_call: TRBJ1-1
d_call: NA
v_call: TRBV11-2
clone_size: few
cdr3_nt: TGTGCCAGCAGCATAGGCGTGACAGCGATTGCCCTGAACACTGAAGCTTTCTTT
cdr3_aa: CASSIGVTAIALNTEAFF

j_call: TRBJ2-1
d_call: NA
v_call: TRBV20-1
clone_size: few
cdr3_nt: TGCAGTGCTAGCAGGGCAGATGAGCAGTTCTTC
cdr3_aa: CSASRADEQFF

j_call: TRBJ2-4
d_call: TRBD1
v_call: TRBV15
clone_size: NA
cdr3_nt: TGTGCCACCAGCAGAAGACAGGGATCCTTAGCCAAAAACATTCAGTACTTC
cdr3_aa: CATSRRQGSLAKNIQYF

j_call: TRBJ2-2
d_call: NA
v_call: TRBV4-3
clone_size: NA
cdr3_nt: TGCGCCAGCAGCCAAGGTGGCTTGGGGGAGCTGTTTTTT
cdr3_aa: CASSQGGLGELFF

j_call: TRBJ1-2
d_call: NA
v_call: TRBV7-9
clone_size: few
cdr3_nt: TGTGCCAGCAGCTCGTTGGGGGCGGGTGGCTACACCTTC
cdr3_aa: CASSSLGAGGYTF

j_call: TRBJ2-1
d_call: NA
v_call: TRBV7-9
clone_size: NA
cdr3_nt: TGTGCCAACCCCGGGAAAAACAATGAGCAGTTCTTC
cdr3_aa: CANPGKNNEQFF

j_call: TRBJ1-2
d_call: NA
v_call: TRBV25-1
clone_size: NA
cdr3_nt: TGTGCCAGCAGTGATCTAACAGCCTATGGCTACACCTTC
cdr3_aa: CASSDLTAYGYTF

j_call: TRBJ2-1
d_call: TRBD2
v_call: TRBV28
clone_size: few
cdr3_nt: TGTGCCAGCAGTTTGGGAGGGTTCAATGAGCAGTTCTTC
cdr3_aa: CASSLGGFNEQFF